This T cell receptor (beta chain) was recorded in a study of cytomegalovirus exposure and HLA in healthy donors. Study findings and constraints: Later on, an analysis showed TCR association rates differing by HLA locus, with DRB1 the most and HLA-C the fewest.

The PCR ran on 60 Vbeta and 13 Jbeta primers. Libraries were prepared by immunoSEQ multiplex PCR; TCRdb keeps only in-frame clonotypes and omits some of them. Of some 190,000 clones listed, around 87% are singletons. The CDR3 covers 12 residues. The germline gives CDR1 MDHEN, CDR2 SYDVKM. V was shortened by 6 bases and J by 5 bases, with 8 bases between the two germline ends. Comment on this clone: Its cognate antigen is unknown.

This chain connects TRBV28 to TRBJ1-5; D is perhaps TRBD1 (5 bases). Source material: PBMCs. The TCR comes from a woman aged 18-29 years in good health and CMV-seronegative. The CDR3 DNA reads as TGTGCCAGCAGGGGGCCAGATCAGCCCCAGCATTTT. This sequence encodes CASRGPDQPQHF.